This T cell receptor beta chain originates from a study of T cell responses to AZD1222 COVID-19 vaccine. Study information: The analysis combined second doses at about 4 or about 12 weeks. Study results and caveats: At baseline, just 5 or 6 AZD1222 recipients tested seropositive.

The CDR3 length is 17 residues. V was pared by 6 bases and J by 0 bases, with 18 bases between. CDR1 LGHDT and CDR2 YNNKEL come from the germline V gene (reference sequence). To note about this clone: Its antigen is unidentified.

Here immunoSEQ multiplex PCR was the method, and the copy in TCRdb shows in-frame clones only, minus some. The sample has roughly 200,000 clones; almost 95% are singletons. Sequencing was performed on peripheral blood, taken on day 0 of AZD1222 vaccination. This TCR came from an adult in good health. The rearrangement uses TRBV3-1 (or the pseudogene TRBV3-2) and TRBJ2-1; D uncertain. This CDR3 reads CASSHQIGGSSYNEQFF. For the CDR3, the DNA is TGTGCCAGCAGTCACCAGATCGGCGGCTCCTCCTACAATGAGCAGTTCTTC.